The 9 T cell receptor beta chains in this list originate from one sample, sequenced in a study of CD8+ T cells in alopecia areata (dated by TCRdb to the late 2010s). The time point tag for this specimen amounts to: baseline before oral tofacitinib. Libraries were prepared through the immunoSEQ multiplex PCR assay. For TCR sequencing, RNA was extracted from every sample and reverse transcribed into cDNA to serve as template. TCRdb took over this immuneACCESS table, retaining in-frame rearrangements with V and J assigned. Such tables are incomplete; in checked studies, under half of the missing clones stem from an unresolved V gene, and the remainder is unexplained. In this sample the table shows approximately 150,000 clones, less than 80% of which occur a single time. The ten most abundant clones make up about an eighth of the sample. Sequencing used CD8+ T cells sorted from blood, obtained at week 0. Source of these receptors: a human donor with alopecia areata.

This clone appeared a few times. This chain uses TRBV14 with TRBJ1-1; D is possibly TRBD1 (5 bases). V was trimmed by 5 bases and J by 4 bases, leaving 14 bases between them. The CDR3 contains 14 residues. Germline V gene data show CDR1 as SGHDN and CDR2 as FVKESK. DNA of the CDR3: TGTGCCAGCAGCTTAGTCAATGGGGGCACTGAAGCTTTCTTT. This encodes CASSLVNGGTEAFF. The complete variable domain, with remaining parts taken from reference TRBV14 and TRBJ1-1, reads EAGVTQFPSHSVIEKGQTVTLRCDPISGHDNLYWYRRVMGKEIKFLLHFVKESKQDESGMPNNRFLAERTGGTYSTLKVQPAELEDSGVYFCASSLVNGGTEAFFGQGTRLTVV.

This chain links TRBV27 with TRBJ2-5; 8 nucleotides agree with TRBD2. This CDR3 comprises 15 residues. The V segment lost 5 bases and the J segment 4 bases; nucleotides outside the gene matches: 9. Germline lookup yields CDR1 MNHEY and CDR2 SMNVEV (reference sequence). The CDR3 region has the DNA TGTGCCAGCAGTCCGGGGGGGCCGGGTTCAGAGACCCAGTACTTC. It encodes CASSPGGPGSETQYF.

The V and J genes are TRBV27 and TRBJ2-5, with a weak D call TRBD1 (6 bases). The V and J ends lost 3 bases and 4 bases respectively, with 9 bases between them. CDR1 and CDR2 (germline): MNHEY, SMNVEV (reference sequence). This CDR3 is built from 13 residues. The CDR3 sequence: CASSLVRGETQYF. The CDR3 nucleotides are TGTGCCAGCAGTTTGGTCAGGGGAGAGACCCAGTACTTC.

The gene calls are TRBV30 and TRBJ1-1, with 9 bases matching TRBD1. Losses at the gene ends were 5 bases for V and 10 bases for J; bases not matched to a gene: 2. The CDR3 covers 10 residues. Germline V gives CDR1 GTSNPN, CDR2 SVGIG (reference sequence). The CDR3 is CAWETGGAFF. The CDR3 DNA reads TGTGCCTGGGAGACAGGGGGAGCTTTCTTT. Drawing the rest from reference TRBV30 and TRBJ1-1, the complete variable domain is SQTIHQWPATLVQPVGSPLSLECTVEGTSNPNLYWYRQAAGRGLQLLFYSVGIGQISSEVPQNLSASRPQDRQFILSSKKLLLSDSGFYLCAWETGGAFFGQGTRLTVV.

This clone occurred once. The V call is TRBV9, the J call TRBJ2-7; D is perhaps TRBD2 (6 bases). This CDR3 contains 13 residues. Trimming shortened V by 0 bases and J by 5 bases, and 9 bases separated the two germline ends. Germline CDR1 and CDR2: SGDLS and YYNGEE. CDR3 coding DNA: TGTGCCAGCAGCGTAGGCGGGATTAACGAGCAGTACTTC. It translates to CASSVGGINEQYF.

This clone has more than one count but fewer than ten. The gene calls are TRBV29-1 and TRBJ2-6, with D possibly TRBD2 on 5 matching bases. This CDR3 region has 16 residues. The germline V gene has CDR1 SQVTM and CDR2 ANQGSEA. Trimming pared 4 bases from V and 0 bases from J, leaving 13 bases between. The CDR3 loop is CSVVAQARSGANVLTF. The CDR3 nucleotides are TGCAGCGTTGTAGCGCAGGCGCGCTCTGGGGCCAACGTCCTGACTTTC.

The chain has TRBV27 and TRBJ2-5; D is ambiguous. The CDR3 totals 13 residues. Per the germline V gene, CDR1 is MNHEY and CDR2 is SMNVEV (reference sequence). V lost 8 bases and J lost 5, with 15 bases in between. CDR3: CASAPSESETQYF. The CDR3 bases are TGTGCCAGCGCCCCGTCGGAGTCCGAGACCCAGTACTTC.

The J gene is TRBJ2-5, the V gene TRBV4-2; TRBD2 might be the D (6 bases). Germline V gives CDR1 LGHNA, CDR2 YNFKEQ. The CDR3 consists of 15 residues. Trimming left V 5 bases short and J 2 bases short, with 15 bases between. The CDR3 DNA follows: TGTGCCAGCAGCTTCAACGCGGGGACTCAAGAGACCCAGTACTTC. This translates into CASSFNAGTQETQYF.

This clone is a singleton in its sample. The rearrangement links TRBV29-1 to TRBJ2-7; possibly TRBD1 for D (5 bases). This CDR3 comprises 11 residues. The germline V gene has CDR1 SQVTM and CDR2 ANQGSEA. Between the trimmed V and J ends, which lost 6 bases and 6 bases, there was a span of 12 bases. In DNA form, the CDR3 reads TGCAGCGTCCAGGGAATAGGCGAGCAGTACTTC. The encoded protein is CSVQGIGEQYF.